These T cell receptor beta chains were read from a single sample in a study of OX40 agonist ivuxolimab in advanced cancers. Assay used: immunoSEQ multiplex PCR; TCRdb lists only in-frame clones, some missing. The table lists roughly 48,000 clones, 80% to 90% of them singletons, with roughly 9.9% in the top ten. Sequenced here: CD4+ or CD8+ T cells sorted from blood, sampled in a trial of the OX40 agonist ivuxolimab. Every receptor here comes from an adult with an advanced solid tumor such as melanoma, head and neck, liver or kidney cancer. CDR3s include the opening cysteine and the closing phenylalanine or tryptophan. Fields, in order: J gene, V gene, clone size, CDR3 protein. Size is omitted from some rows. Given values are once, few, many or a class for expanded clones.

j_call: TRBJ1-5; v_call: TRBV5-1; clone_size: -; cdr3_aa: CASSLDSNSNQPQHF
j_call: TRBJ2-3; v_call: TRBV7-2; clone_size: -; cdr3_aa: CASSPFGTDTQYF
j_call: TRBJ2-3; v_call: TRBV2; clone_size: -; cdr3_aa: CASSVWSSGRTDTQYF
j_call: TRBJ1-1; v_call: TRBV6-1; clone_size: -; cdr3_aa: CASRELNTEAFF
j_call: TRBJ2-1; v_call: TRBV5-1; clone_size: -; cdr3_aa: CASSLGRDNEQFF
j_call: TRBJ2-7; v_call: TRBV6-5; clone_size: -; cdr3_aa: CASSSQGREQYF
j_call: TRBJ2-7; v_call: TRBV5-4; clone_size: -; cdr3_aa: CASSPRTSVYEQYF
j_call: TRBJ2-5; v_call: TRBV9; clone_size: -; cdr3_aa: CASSETGQETQYF
j_call: TRBJ2-5; v_call: TRBV7-9; clone_size: -; cdr3_aa: CASSLTGTGEETQYF
j_call: TRBJ1-5; v_call: TRBV9; clone_size: -; cdr3_aa: CASSAGRASNQPQHF
j_call: TRBJ2-7; v_call: TRBV10-1; clone_size: -; cdr3_aa: CASSEYCRASF
j_call: TRBJ2-7; v_call: TRBV6-5; clone_size: -; cdr3_aa: CASSDLSSYEQYF
j_call: TRBJ2-3; v_call: TRBV27; clone_size: -; cdr3_aa: CASRIAGRVDYTDTQYF
j_call: TRBJ2-3; v_call: TRBV25-1; clone_size: once; cdr3_aa: CASSESGQGVGTDTQYF
j_call: TRBJ2-3; v_call: TRBV9; clone_size: -; cdr3_aa: CASSVEGGTQYF
j_call: TRBJ2-7; v_call: TRBV12-1; clone_size: -; cdr3_aa: CASRLLERESSYEQYF
j_call: TRBJ2-1; v_call: TRBV7-3; clone_size: -; cdr3_aa: CASSYASGRDEQFF
j_call: TRBJ2-1; v_call: TRBV5-1; clone_size: -; cdr3_aa: CASSSTSGRNNEQFF
j_call: TRBJ2-1; v_call: TRBV28; clone_size: -; cdr3_aa: CASSWLGLVDNEQFF
j_call: TRBJ1-1; v_call: TRBV10-1; clone_size: -; cdr3_aa: CASRTNPNTEAFF
j_call: TRBJ2-2; v_call: TRBV30; clone_size: -; cdr3_aa: CAWSVGGTGELFF
j_call: TRBJ1-2; v_call: TRBV27; clone_size: -; cdr3_aa: CASSPTGQSYGYTF
j_call: TRBJ1-1; v_call: TRBV7-3; clone_size: -; cdr3_aa: CASSLQMNTEAFF
j_call: TRBJ2-1; v_call: TRBV5-1; clone_size: -; cdr3_aa: CASSPTVSTARVDEQFF
j_call: TRBJ2-3; v_call: TRBV29-1; clone_size: -; cdr3_aa: CSVNSGADTQYF
j_call: TRBJ2-5; v_call: TRBV5-5; clone_size: -; cdr3_aa: CASSLGGRPPETQYF
j_call: TRBJ2-3; v_call: TRBV5-1; clone_size: -; cdr3_aa: CASSWTSGSSTDTQYF
j_call: TRBJ2-7; v_call: TRBV6-1; clone_size: -; cdr3_aa: CASSGRTGGHEQYF
j_call: TRBJ2-1; v_call: TRBV28; clone_size: -; cdr3_aa: CASSDMRAGNEQFF
j_call: TRBJ1-2; v_call: TRBV7-2; clone_size: -; cdr3_aa: CASSLNARGGGYTF
j_call: TRBJ2-1; v_call: TRBV18; clone_size: -; cdr3_aa: CASSPPGLVSEQFF
j_call: TRBJ1-1; v_call: TRBV5-1; clone_size: -; cdr3_aa: CASSSTGTGTEAFF
j_call: TRBJ2-1; v_call: TRBV15; clone_size: -; cdr3_aa: CATSRATGEQFF
j_call: TRBJ2-3; v_call: TRBV7-2; clone_size: -; cdr3_aa: CASSLLPQATDTQYF
j_call: TRBJ2-3; v_call: TRBV13; clone_size: -; cdr3_aa: CASSIRRGDTQYF
j_call: TRBJ2-2; v_call: TRBV28; clone_size: -; cdr3_aa: CASSSRLAGVSGELFF
j_call: TRBJ2-1; v_call: TRBV6-6; clone_size: -; cdr3_aa: CASSYSRGRADEQFF
j_call: TRBJ2-3; v_call: TRBV7-2; clone_size: -; cdr3_aa: CASSAPGLAGVGTQYF
j_call: TRBJ2-2; v_call: TRBV27; clone_size: few; cdr3_aa: CASSPGYTGELFF
j_call: TRBJ1-2; v_call: TRBV11-2; clone_size: -; cdr3_aa: CASTQEGVGGYTF
j_call: TRBJ2-5; v_call: TRBV4-1; clone_size: -; cdr3_aa: CASSQDWAQGEGQETQYF
j_call: TRBJ2-1; v_call: TRBV7-9; clone_size: -; cdr3_aa: CASSSWTSGPNNEQFF
j_call: TRBJ1-1; v_call: TRBV7-3; clone_size: -; cdr3_aa: CASSLTAGRAEAFF
j_call: TRBJ2-7; v_call: TRBV2; clone_size: -; cdr3_aa: CASKGTSGARGYF
j_call: TRBJ1-5; v_call: TRBV6-6; clone_size: -; cdr3_aa: CASSYSGVSNQPQHF
j_call: TRBJ2-3; v_call: TRBV5-1; clone_size: few; cdr3_aa: CASSLGGMSTDTQYF
j_call: TRBJ1-4; v_call: TRBV28; clone_size: -; cdr3_aa: CASSTTVDEKLFF
j_call: TRBJ2-3; v_call: TRBV18; clone_size: -; cdr3_aa: CASSPPSGTDTQYF